The rows below give T cell receptor beta chains drawn from one sample of a study of cytomegalovirus exposure and HLA in healthy donors. Profiling relied on immunoSEQ multiplex PCR, and the TCRdb table lists in-frame clones only, not all of them. Found here are 130,000 or so clones, under 85% of them singletons; the top ten hold roughly 3%. Input material: PBMCs. These receptors were collected from a young man in good health and CMV-seronegative. CDR3s include the opening cysteine and the closing phenylalanine or tryptophan. The D gene is left open where the match is weak. Rows may omit the clone size; those that give it use once, few, many or a size class.

NA	TRBJ1-6	TRBV14	NA	CASSYWTANNSPLHF	TGTGCCAGCAGCTACTGGACAGCCAATAATTCACCCCTCCACTTT
TRBD1	TRBJ1-4	TRBV5-1	NA	CASSLGTGEGKLFF	TGCGCCAGCAGCCTTGGGACAGGGGAGGGAAAACTGTTTTTT
TRBD1	TRBJ2-7	TRBV18	few	CASSTNRGSSHEQYF	TGTGCCAGCTCAACCAACAGGGGAAGCTCCCACGAGCAGTACTTC
NA	TRBJ2-1	TRBV9	NA	CASSVVTGNEQFF	TGTGCCAGCAGCGTAGTCACGGGCAATGAGCAGTTCTTC
NA	TRBJ2-5	TRBV11-1	few	CASSLGVSLQETQYF	TGTGCCAGCAGCTTAGGCGTTAGCCTCCAAGAGACCCAGTACTTC
TRBD1	TRBJ1-5	TRBV6-1	once	CASSLQGARGQPQHF	TGTGCCAGCAGCCTACAGGGGGCGCGAGGTCAGCCCCAGCATTTT
NA	TRBJ2-5	TRBV7-8	once	CASSLGRLQETQYF	TGTGCCAGCAGCTTAGGGAGGCTCCAAGAGACCCAGTACTTC
NA	TRBJ2-1	TRBV7-8	NA	CASSTLLVTNEQFF	TGTGCCAGCAGCACCCTCCTAGTCACCAATGAGCAGTTCTTC
TRBD1	TRBJ1-3	TRBV30	NA	CAWSKQGNTIYF	TGCGCCTGGAGTAAACAGGGGAACACCATATATTTT
NA	TRBJ1-2	TRBV2	NA	CASSEARTARGYTF	TGTGCCAGCAGTGAAGCCAGGACAGCGCGCGGCTACACCTTC
TRBD1	TRBJ2-3	TRBV30	NA	CAWTGGDWDTQYF	TGTGCCTGGACAGGGGGCGATTGGGATACGCAGTATTTT
NA	TRBJ1-4	TRBV4-1	once	CASSQDRQSATNEKLFF	TGCGCCAGCAGCCAAGATCGGCAGAGCGCGACTAATGAAAAACTGTTTTTT
NA	TRBJ2-3	TRBV5-1	NA	CASSLGLMGGPRDTQYF	TGCGCCAGCAGCTTGGGCCTGATGGGGGGGCCACGCGATACGCAGTATTTT
TRBD2	TRBJ2-7	TRBV7-9	NA	CASSLRSGTTYEQYF	TGTGCCAGCAGCTTACGTAGCGGGACAACCTACGAGCAGTACTTC
TRBD1	TRBJ2-1	TRBV9	once	CASSAGTGVYNEQFF	TGTGCCAGCAGCGCCGGGACAGGGGTCTACAATGAGCAGTTCTTC
TRBD1	TRBJ2-3	TRBV5-6	NA	CASSQQGAPRRDTQYF	TGTGCCAGCAGCCAACAGGGGGCGCCAAGAAGAGATACGCAGTATTTT
NA	TRBJ1-4	TRBV28	NA	CASSPPAGTPNEKLFF	TGTGCCAGCAGTCCACCCGCCGGGACTCCTAATGAAAAACTGTTTTTT
NA	TRBJ2-1	TRBV28	NA	CASSPVWGISYNEQFF	TGTGCCAGCAGTCCAGTGTGGGGCATCTCCTACAATGAGCAGTTCTTC
TRBD2	TRBJ2-1	TRBV28	once	CASSLLAGATYNEQFF	TGTGCCAGCAGTTTACTAGCGGGAGCGACCTACAATGAGCAGTTCTTC
TRBD1	TRBJ1-5	TRBV6-1	few	CASSKGQGGTNQPQHF	TGTGCCAGCAGTAAAGGACAGGGGGGCACTAATCAGCCCCAGCATTTT
TRBD1	TRBJ1-1	TRBV11-2	NA	CASSLWDRDTEAFF	TGTGCCAGCAGCCTATGGGACAGGGACACTGAAGCTTTCTTT
NA	TRBJ1-1	TRBV11-2	few	CASTFSQGNTEAFF	TGTGCCAGCACCTTCTCTCAGGGGAACACTGAAGCTTTCTTT
TRBD2	TRBJ2-7	TRBV27	NA	CASEKRGPGGASNIIYEQYF	TGTGCCAGCGAAAAGCGCGGCCCGGGGGGGGCGTCCAATATTATATACGAGCAGTACTTC
TRBD1	TRBJ1-4	TRBV15	NA	CATKPLPDRVEEKLFF	TGTGCCACCAAACCCCTACCGGACAGGGTTGAGGAAAAACTGTTTTTT
TRBD1	TRBJ2-7	TRBV5-4	NA	CASSRDRVPGYEQYF	TGTGCCAGCAGCCGAGACAGGGTTCCCGGCTACGAGCAGTACTTC
TRBD1	TRBJ2-7	TRBV4-1	NA	CASSRATGGDWEQYF	TGCGCCAGCAGCCGGGCGACAGGGGGTGATTGGGAGCAGTACTTC
NA	TRBJ2-5	TRBV7-8	NA	CASSRDVGSSQETQYF	TGTGCCAGCAGCCGCGACGTCGGGAGTTCCCAAGAGACCCAGTACTTC
TRBD2	TRBJ2-7	TRBV29-1	NA	CSVVSGREYYEQYF	TGCAGCGTCGTCAGCGGGAGGGAATACTACGAGCAGTACTTC
NA	TRBJ2-1	TRBV5-1	once	CASSLGGASYNEQFF	TGCGCCAGCAGCTTAGGCGGTGCCTCCTACAATGAGCAGTTCTTC
NA	TRBJ1-4	TRBV6-5	few	CASSYGAVGEKLFF	TGTGCCAGCAGTTACGGGGCAGTAGGGGAAAAACTGTTTTTT
TRBD2	TRBJ2-2	TRBV10-3	NA	CAISEPGGGELFF	TGTGCCATCAGTGAGCCGGGGGGCGGGGAGCTGTTTTTT
TRBD1	TRBJ1-6	TRBV28	few	CASSLGDRVSSPLHF	TGTGCCAGCAGTTTGGGGGACAGGGTCAGTTCACCCCTCCACTTT
TRBD1	TRBJ2-7	TRBV9	NA	CASSVDGQGAGTVQYF	TGTGCCAGCAGCGTAGACGGGCAGGGGGCAGGAACGGTGCAGTACTTC
NA	TRBJ2-1	TRBV7-6	NA	CASSLDGRGAEQFF	TGTGCCAGCAGCTTAGATGGCAGGGGAGCTGAGCAGTTCTTC
TRBD1	TRBJ2-7	TRBV5-1	NA	CASNPDRGDEQYF	TGCGCCAGCAACCCAGACAGGGGAGACGAGCAGTACTTC
NA	TRBJ1-1	TRBV6-1	few	CASSEGPMNTEAFF	TGTGCCAGCAGTGAAGGGCCCATGAACACTGAAGCTTTCTTT
TRBD2	TRBJ2-5	TRBV7-9	NA	CASSPVGSSGHQETQYF	TGTGCCAGCAGCCCCGTGGGATCTAGCGGACACCAAGAGACCCAGTACTTC
NA	TRBJ1-1	TRBV27	NA	CASSLSGFGLNTEAFF	TGTGCCAGCAGTTTGTCAGGGTTTGGTTTGAACACTGAAGCTTTCTTT
NA	TRBJ1-2	TRBV28	NA	CASSPILQGRDGYTF	TGTGCCAGCAGTCCAATATTACAGGGTAGGGATGGCTACACCTTC
TRBD2	TRBJ2-1	TRBV4-2	NA	CASSPLGGGSSYNEQFF	TGTGCCAGCAGCCCTCTAGGCGGGGGGAGCTCCTACAATGAGCAGTTCTTC
NA	TRBJ1-2	TRBV9	NA	CASSVGGGSDGYTF	TGTGCCAGCAGCGTAGGGGGCGGATCCGATGGCTACACCTTC
TRBD2	TRBJ2-1	TRBV27	NA	CASSLSAAGVGAFF	TGTGCCAGCAGTTTATCGGCGGCGGGAGTGGGAGCGTTCTTC
TRBD2	TRBJ2-2	TRBV9	NA	CASSVGTSGTRTGELFF	TGTGCCAGCAGCGTAGGGACTAGCGGGACTCGAACCGGGGAGCTGTTTTTT
NA	TRBJ2-3	TRBV30	few	CAWSVRGDTQYF	TGTGCCTGGAGTGTACGGGGGGATACGCAGTATTTT
TRBD1	TRBJ2-3	TRBV10-3	few	CAISARGSTDTQYF	TGTGCCATCAGCGCCAGGGGGAGCACAGATACGCAGTATTTT
NA	TRBJ2-3	TRBV21-1	few	CASSKALGLAGDSVTDTQYF	TGTGCCAGCAGCAAAGCCCTGGGACTAGCGGGAGATTCGGTCACAGATACGCAGTATTTT
TRBD1	TRBJ2-7	TRBV6-5	NA	CASSYSQTGASYEQYF	TGTGCCAGCAGTTACTCACAGACAGGGGCGTCCTACGAGCAGTACTTC
NA	TRBJ2-1	TRBV7-4	NA	CASSLAMEVRTNDNEQFF	TGTGCCAGCAGCTTAGCGATGGAAGTCCGGACTAACGACAATGAGCAGTTCTTC
NA	TRBJ2-7	TRBV5-8	NA	CASSLLAGTYEQYF	TGTGCCAGCAGCTTGTTGGCGGGAACCTACGAGCAGTACTTC
TRBD1	TRBJ1-2	TRBV27	NA	CASRPPATGGAGGYTF	TGTGCCAGCAGGCCGCCGGCGACAGGGGGCGCCGGCGGCTACACCTTC
TRBD1	TRBJ1-2	TRBV28	NA	CASITGTGGGGGYTF	TGTGCCAGCATTACCGGGACAGGGGGGGGCGGTGGCTACACCTTC
NA	TRBJ1-6	TRBV6-1	once	CASSESSSYNSPLHF	TGTGCCAGCAGTGAATCCAGCTCCTATAATTCACCCCTCCACTTT
TRBD2	TRBJ2-5	TRBV4-1	NA	CASSQGVVSGITETQYF	TGCGCCAGCAGCCAAGGTGTTGTTAGCGGGATTACAGAGACCCAGTACTTC
NA	TRBJ2-7	TRBV7-2	NA	CASSLAPSSYEQYF	TGTGCCAGCAGCTTAGCCCCGAGCTCCTACGAGCAGTACTTC
TRBD2	TRBJ2-3	TRBV7-2	NA	CASSLEGLAGHTDTQYF	TGTGCCAGCAGCTTAGAAGGACTAGCGGGGCACACAGATACGCAGTATTTT
TRBD2	TRBJ2-5	TRBV9	NA	CASSVSGGGAQETQYF	TGTGCCAGCAGCGTATCAGGCGGGGGGGCACAAGAGACCCAGTACTTC
NA	TRBJ2-3	TRBV7-9	NA	CASSEGPVGTDTQYF	TGTGCCAGCAGCGAGGGTCCAGTGGGCACAGATACGCAGTATTTT
NA	TRBJ2-1	TRBV27	NA	CASSLGGIPSEQFF	TGTGCCAGCAGTTTGGGCGGGATCCCCAGTGAGCAGTTCTTC
TRBD2	TRBJ2-7	TRBV28	few	CASSFVGLADSYEQYF	TGTGCCAGCAGTTTTGTTGGACTAGCGGACTCCTACGAGCAGTACTTC